This is a list of T cell receptor beta chains from one sample in a study of regulatory T cells in long-lasting Graves disease. TCRdb passed the multiplex PCR reads through MiXCR, listing each CDR3 protein once. In the table there are over 500,000 distinct CDR3 sequences, approximately 15% of which are singletons. The same data also contributed to another study, on T cells in Graves' hyperthyroidism and ophthalmopathy.

Specimen: peripheral blood mononuclear cells (PBMCs), collected at new diagnosis, from a patient treated with antithyroid drugs. These receptors all stem from a woman aged 25-40 years with Graves disease. CDR3s include the opening cysteine and the closing phenylalanine or tryptophan. A D gene is named only where the DNA matches it firmly. For some rows the clone size is stated as once, few or many, or as a class when expanded; others skip it.

j_call: TRBJ2-1; clone_size: many; v_call: TRBV14; d_call: TRBD2; cdr3_aa: CASRGTSMWNEQFF; cdr3_nt: TGTGCCAGCCGTGGGACTAGCATGTGGAATGAGCAGTTCTTC
j_call: TRBJ1-5; clone_size: many; v_call: TRBV28; d_call: .; cdr3_aa: CASTGNSNQPQHF; cdr3_nt: TGTGCCAGCACGGGGAATAGCAATCAGCCCCAGCATTTT
j_call: TRBJ1-5; clone_size: many; v_call: TRBV29-1; d_call: TRBD1; cdr3_aa: CSVVGQGGQPQHF; cdr3_nt: TGCAGCGTTGTGGGACAGGGAGGACAGCCCCAGCATTTT
j_call: TRBJ2-7; clone_size: .; v_call: TRBV6-1; d_call: TRBD2; cdr3_aa: CASSPSGSVEQYF; cdr3_nt: TGTGCCAGCAGTCCTAGCGGGAGTGTCGAGCAGTACTTC
j_call: TRBJ2-2; clone_size: many; v_call: TRBV12-3/TRBV12-4; d_call: .; cdr3_aa: CASSLGGRPNTGELFF; cdr3_nt: TGTGCCAGCAGTTTAGGGGGGCGACCGAACACCGGGGAGCTGTTTTTT
j_call: TRBJ1-1; clone_size: many; v_call: TRBV6-1; d_call: TRBD1; cdr3_aa: CASSDRDRANTEAFF; cdr3_nt: TGTGCCAGCAGTGACCGGGACAGGGCGAACACTGAAGCTTTCTTT
j_call: TRBJ2-5; clone_size: many; v_call: TRBV12-3/TRBV12-4; d_call: .; cdr3_aa: CASSLDPGNQYF; cdr3_nt: TGTGCCAGCAGTTTAGATCCGGGAAACCAGTACTTC
j_call: TRBJ2-7; clone_size: many; v_call: TRBV30; d_call: .; cdr3_aa: CAWSGGPGSAYEQYF; cdr3_nt: TGTGCCTGGAGCGGAGGGCCGGGGTCGGCCTACGAGCAGTACTTC
j_call: TRBJ2-5; clone_size: many; v_call: TRBV10-3; d_call: TRBD2; cdr3_aa: CATLERETSGIRETQYF; cdr3_nt: TGTGCAACTCTTGAGAGGGAGACTAGCGGGATTCGGGAGACCCAGTACTTC
j_call: TRBJ1-3; clone_size: .; v_call: TRBV4-2; d_call: .; cdr3_aa: CASSQETGYGDTIYF; cdr3_nt: TGTGCCAGCAGCCAAGAGACAGGATATGGAGACACCATATATTTT
j_call: TRBJ1-4; clone_size: few; v_call: TRBV20-1; d_call: .; cdr3_aa: CSARPRTGWAEKLFF; cdr3_nt: TGCAGTGCTAGACCTCGTACAGGGTGGGCCGAAAAACTGTTTTTT
j_call: TRBJ2-6; clone_size: .; v_call: TRBV25-1; d_call: .; cdr3_aa: CASSEYSGANVLTF; cdr3_nt: TGTGCCAGCAGTGAATACTCGGGGGCCAACGTCCTGACTTTC
j_call: TRBJ1-2; clone_size: .; v_call: TRBV7-9; d_call: .; cdr3_aa: CAGRNGGGGNYGYTF; cdr3_nt: TGTGCCGGCAGGAATGGGGGTGGTGGCAACTATGGCTACACCTTC
j_call: TRBJ1-1; clone_size: many; v_call: TRBV28; d_call: .; cdr3_aa: CASSLYRDTAFF; cdr3_nt: TGTGCCAGCAGTCTATACCGGGACACGGCTTTCTTT
j_call: TRBJ2-5; clone_size: few; v_call: TRBV2; d_call: .; cdr3_aa: CASSGQVGGQETQYF; cdr3_nt: TGTGCCAGCAGTGGACAGGTTGGGGGCCAAGAGACCCAGTACTTC
j_call: TRBJ2-1; clone_size: many; v_call: TRBV6-1; d_call: TRBD2; cdr3_aa: CASSQGLAGVHNEQFF; cdr3_nt: TGTGCCAGCAGTCAGGGACTAGCGGGAGTACACAATGAGCAGTTCTTC
j_call: TRBJ1-5; clone_size: many; v_call: TRBV20-1; d_call: .; cdr3_aa: CSARVGDSPTNQPQHF; cdr3_nt: TGCAGTGCTAGAGTTGGAGATAGTCCAACAAATCAGCCCCAGCATTTT
j_call: TRBJ2-1; clone_size: few; v_call: TRBV20-1; d_call: TRBD2; cdr3_aa: CSASAPSGRSDEQFF; cdr3_nt: TGCAGTGCTAGTGCTCCTAGCGGGAGGAGTGATGAGCAGTTCTTC
j_call: TRBJ1-5; clone_size: few; v_call: TRBV6-1; d_call: TRBD1; cdr3_aa: CASSAMTGGSNQPQHF; cdr3_nt: TGTGCCAGCAGTGCAATGACAGGGGGCAGCAATCAGCCCCAGCATTTT
j_call: TRBJ2-5; clone_size: .; v_call: TRBV7-3; d_call: .; cdr3_aa: CASSLGFGPTRETQYF; cdr3_nt: TGTGCCAGCAGCTTAGGGTTTGGCCCGACCAGGGAGACCCAGTACTTC
j_call: TRBJ1-2; clone_size: .; v_call: TRBV20-1; d_call: .; cdr3_aa: CSARRQGPISNYGYTF; cdr3_nt: TGCAGTGCTAGACGGCAGGGTCCCATTTCTAACTATGGCTACACCTTC
j_call: TRBJ2-6; clone_size: .; v_call: TRBV5-1; d_call: .; cdr3_aa: CASSLEALGLFFSGANVLTF; cdr3_nt: TGCGCCAGCAGCTTGGAGGCCTTGGGCTTGTTTTTCTCTGGGGCCAACGTCCTGACTTTC
j_call: TRBJ2-7; clone_size: few; v_call: TRBV5-1; d_call: .; cdr3_aa: CASSYRQGGDGSYEQYF; cdr3_nt: TGCGCCAGCAGCTATAGACAGGGAGGGGACGGAAGCTACGAGCAGTACTTC
j_call: TRBJ2-7; clone_size: many; v_call: TRBV5-1; d_call: .; cdr3_aa: CASSPPGPIEQYF; cdr3_nt: TGCGCCAGCAGCCCGCCGGGGCCCATCGAGCAGTACTTC
j_call: TRBJ1-2; clone_size: many; v_call: TRBV6-1; d_call: .; cdr3_aa: CASILAHGTNYGYTF; cdr3_nt: .
j_call: TRBJ1-2; clone_size: many; v_call: TRBV3-1; d_call: TRBD1; cdr3_aa: CASSLRQGYGYTF; cdr3_nt: TGTGCCAGCAGCCTCCGACAGGGTTATGGCTACACCTTC
j_call: TRBJ1-2; clone_size: .; v_call: TRBV6-1; d_call: .; cdr3_aa: CASNDLMPGDYGYTF; cdr3_nt: TGTGCCAGCAATGACCTCATGCCAGGGGACTATGGCTACACCTTC
j_call: TRBJ2-3; clone_size: many; v_call: TRBV27; d_call: .; cdr3_aa: CASSLIAAWAGDTQYF; cdr3_nt: TGTGCCAGCAGTTTAATAGCAGCCTGGGCGGGGGATACGCAGTATTTT
j_call: TRBJ2-2; clone_size: few; v_call: TRBV29-1; d_call: .; cdr3_aa: CSAYGAGELFF; cdr3_nt: TGCAGCGCCTACGGGGCCGGGGAGCTGTTTTTT
j_call: TRBJ2-7; clone_size: .; v_call: TRBV5-5; d_call: TRBD1; cdr3_aa: CASSLPTGSMDEQYF; cdr3_nt: TGTGCCAGCAGCTTGCCGACAGGGTCGATGGACGAGCAGTACTTC
j_call: TRBJ2-7; clone_size: .; v_call: TRBV28; d_call: .; cdr3_aa: CASKTTGTSYEQYF; cdr3_nt: TGTGCCAGCAAAACGACAGGTACCTCCTACGAGCAGTACTTC
j_call: TRBJ1-2; clone_size: .; v_call: TRBV10-3; d_call: .; cdr3_aa: CAISESRGEGYIF; cdr3_nt: TGTGCCATCAGTGAGTCTCGGGGGGAAGGCTACATCTTC
j_call: TRBJ1-1; clone_size: few; v_call: TRBV9; d_call: .; cdr3_aa: CASSVTPEYNTEAFF; cdr3_nt: TGTGCCAGCAGCGTAACTCCCGAGTATAACACTGAAGCTTTCTTT
j_call: TRBJ2-3; clone_size: .; v_call: TRBV5-6; d_call: .; cdr3_aa: CASSLVEDTQYF; cdr3_nt: TGTGCCAGCAGCTTAGTGGAGGATACGCAGTATTTT
j_call: TRBJ1-5; clone_size: .; v_call: TRBV29-1; d_call: TRBD1; cdr3_aa: CSARTGEGNQPQHF; cdr3_nt: TGCAGCGCCCGGACAGGGGAAGGGAATCAGCCCCAGCATTTT
j_call: TRBJ2-7; clone_size: .; v_call: TRBV13; d_call: TRBD1; cdr3_aa: CASSLVETGTYEQYF; cdr3_nt: TGTGCCAGCAGCTTAGTAGAGACAGGGACCTACGAGCAGTACTTC
j_call: TRBJ2-3; clone_size: many; v_call: TRBV7-2; d_call: TRBD2; cdr3_aa: CASNTHSLAGGSTDTQYF; cdr3_nt: TGTGCCAGCAACACCCATAGTCTAGCGGGAGGTAGCACAGATACGCAGTATTTT
j_call: TRBJ1-1; clone_size: .; v_call: TRBV19; d_call: .; cdr3_aa: CASSINRYTEAFF; cdr3_nt: TGTGCCAGTAGTATAAACAGATACACTGAAGCTTTCTTT
j_call: TRBJ2-3; clone_size: many; v_call: TRBV29-1; d_call: .; cdr3_aa: CSGYMGDTQYF; cdr3_nt: TGCAGCGGCTATATGGGAGATACGCAGTATTTT
j_call: TRBJ1-2; clone_size: .; v_call: TRBV20-1; d_call: TRBD1; cdr3_aa: CSAQNRGQVNGYTF; cdr3_nt: TGCAGTGCTCAAAACAGGGGGCAAGTAAATGGCTACACCTTC
j_call: TRBJ1-5; clone_size: many; v_call: TRBV28; d_call: TRBD1; cdr3_aa: CASNPLRDRNQPQHF; cdr3_nt: TGTGCCAGCAACCCCCTTAGGGACAGAAATCAGCCCCAGCATTTT
j_call: TRBJ1-5; clone_size: many; v_call: TRBV2; d_call: .; cdr3_aa: CASMPQGRLMPQHF; cdr3_nt: TGTGCCAGCATGCCGCAGGGGCGCCTAATGCCCCAGCATTTT
j_call: TRBJ2-1; clone_size: .; v_call: TRBV15; d_call: TRBD2; cdr3_aa: CATSRFGTREDEQFF; cdr3_nt: TGTGCCACCAGCAGGTTCGGGACTAGGGAAGATGAGCAGTTCTTC
j_call: TRBJ2-2; clone_size: many; v_call: TRBV12-3/TRBV12-4; d_call: .; cdr3_aa: CASSLDGGVSRFF; cdr3_nt: TGTGCCAGCAGTTTAGATGGGGGAGTCAGCCGGTTTTTT
j_call: TRBJ2-3; clone_size: many; v_call: TRBV12-3/TRBV12-4; d_call: TRBD2; cdr3_aa: CASSRLTSGVTDTQYF; cdr3_nt: TGTGCCAGCAGTCGACTAACTAGCGGGGTCACAGATACGCAGTATTTT
j_call: TRBJ2-2; clone_size: many; v_call: TRBV7-2; d_call: .; cdr3_aa: CASSLHGGTATGELFF; cdr3_nt: TGTGCCAGCAGCTTACATGGCGGGACAGCAACCGGGGAGCTGTTTTTT